This T cell receptor beta chain is drawn from a study of shared clonotypes between healthy human individuals. The test was conducted at deep level. Some clones are missing from TCRdb's copy, which holds only in-frame ones; the method was immunoSEQ multiplex PCR. Among about 320,000 clones listed, around 87% were seen once. This CDR3 has 11 residues. The germline V and J ends were trimmed by 2 bases and 6 bases, with 5 bases remaining between them. Germline V lookup: CDR1 WSHSY, CDR2 SAAADI. The rearrangement uses TRBV10-2 and TRBJ2-7; weak D call: TRBD1 (5 bases). Sequencing was carried out using memory CD8+ T cells sorted from blood. Subset denoted: CD45RO+ cells pooled with CCR7-negative TemRA cells. The clonotype was recovered from a man younger than 35 in good health. In DNA form, the CDR3 reads TGCGCCAGCAGTGAGGGGGCCGAGCAGTACTTC. Residues: CASSEGAEQYF.